This T cell receptor beta chain comes out of a study of OX40 agonist ivuxolimab in advanced cancers. Germline V gene data show CDR1 as PRHDT and CDR2 as FYEKMQ (reference sequence). CDR3 length: 16 amino acids. V lost 6 bases and J lost 4; bases outside the gene matches: 15. TCRdb keeps only in-frame clones here, not all; method: immunoSEQ multiplex PCR. This sample has about 20,000 clones, with 80% to 90% found just once. The sample was CD4+ or CD8+ T cells sorted from blood, taken in a trial of the OX40 agonist ivuxolimab. This chain links TRBV13 with TRBJ2-7; TRBD2 aligns across 7 bases. The clonotype was recovered from an adult with an advanced solid tumor such as melanoma, head and neck, liver or kidney cancer. The CDR3 region is CASSIFPGRGDYEQYF. The CDR3 DNA follows: TGTGCCAGCAGTATCTTCCCCGGACGGGGGGATTACGAGCAGTACTTC.